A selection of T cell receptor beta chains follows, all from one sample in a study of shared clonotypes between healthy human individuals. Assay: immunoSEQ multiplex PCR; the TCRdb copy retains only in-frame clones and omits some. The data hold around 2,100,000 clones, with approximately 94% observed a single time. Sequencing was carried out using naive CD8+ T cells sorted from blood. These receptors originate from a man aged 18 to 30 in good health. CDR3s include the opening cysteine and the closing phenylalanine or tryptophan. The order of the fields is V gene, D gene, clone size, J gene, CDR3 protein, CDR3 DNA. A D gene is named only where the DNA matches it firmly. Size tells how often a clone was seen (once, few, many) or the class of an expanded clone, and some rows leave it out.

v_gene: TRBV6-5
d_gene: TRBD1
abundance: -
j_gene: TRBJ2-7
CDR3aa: CASRGRDSSSYEQYF
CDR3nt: TGTGCCAGCAGGGGTAGGGACAGTAGCTCCTACGAGCAGTACTTC

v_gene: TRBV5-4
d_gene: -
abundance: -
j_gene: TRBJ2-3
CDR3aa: CASMEGPTDTQYF
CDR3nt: TGTGCCAGCATGGAGGGACCCACAGATACGCAGTATTTT

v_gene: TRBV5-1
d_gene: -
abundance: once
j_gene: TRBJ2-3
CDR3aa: CASNVGLKGEGTDTQYF
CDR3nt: TGCGCCAGCAATGTCGGTCTGAAGGGAGAGGGCACAGATACGCAGTATTTT

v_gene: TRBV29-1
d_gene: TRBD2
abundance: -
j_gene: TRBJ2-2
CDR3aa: CSAVTSGKNTGELFF
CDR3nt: TGCAGCGCCGTCACTAGCGGGAAGAACACCGGGGAGCTGTTTTTT

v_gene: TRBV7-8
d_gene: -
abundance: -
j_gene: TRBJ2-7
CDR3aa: CASSTSTYEQYF
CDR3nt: TGTGCCAGCAGCACCTCTACCTACGAGCAGTACTTC

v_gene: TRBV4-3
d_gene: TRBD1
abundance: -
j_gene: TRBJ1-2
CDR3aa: CASSQGGDRANYGYTF
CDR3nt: TGCGCCAGCAGCCAAGGAGGGGACAGGGCCAACTATGGCTACACCTTC

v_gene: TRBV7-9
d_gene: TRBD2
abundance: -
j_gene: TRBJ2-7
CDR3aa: CASSLVGGNSYEQYF
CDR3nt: TGTGCCAGCAGCTTAGTGGGGGGGAATAGTTACGAGCAGTACTTC

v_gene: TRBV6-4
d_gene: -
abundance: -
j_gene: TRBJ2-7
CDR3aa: CASSDSSSAAPHSSGEQYF
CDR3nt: TGTGCCAGCAGTGACTCGAGTAGCGCTGCACCCCACTCCTCGGGCGAGCAGTACTTC

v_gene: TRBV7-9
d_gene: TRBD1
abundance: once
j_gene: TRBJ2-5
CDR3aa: CASSTSKQGAETQYF
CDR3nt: TGTGCCAGCAGCACCTCTAAACAGGGGGCAGAGACCCAGTACTTC

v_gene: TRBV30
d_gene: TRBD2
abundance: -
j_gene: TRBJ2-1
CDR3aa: CAWSEFPGLAYNEQFF
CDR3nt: TGTGCCTGGAGTGAGTTCCCGGGACTAGCGTACAATGAGCAGTTCTTC

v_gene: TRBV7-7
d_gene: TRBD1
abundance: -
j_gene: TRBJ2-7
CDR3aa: CASSLGTGVTEQYF
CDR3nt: TGTGCTAGCAGCTTGGGGACAGGGGTTACCGAGCAGTACTTC

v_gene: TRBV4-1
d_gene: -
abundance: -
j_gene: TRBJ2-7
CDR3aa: CASSQGLSYEQYF
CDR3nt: TGCGCCAGCAGCCAAGGCCTCTCCTACGAGCAGTACTTC

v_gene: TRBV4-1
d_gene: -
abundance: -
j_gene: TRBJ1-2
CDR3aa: CASSQESGLSSGYGYTF
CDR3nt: TGCGCCAGCAGCCAGGAGTCGGGCCTCTCCTCTGGGTATGGCTACACCTTC

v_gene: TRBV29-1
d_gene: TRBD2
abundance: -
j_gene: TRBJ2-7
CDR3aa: CSVEVLTSGGAYEQYF
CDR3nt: TGCAGCGTTGAAGTCTTGACTAGCGGGGGGGCTTACGAGCAGTACTTC

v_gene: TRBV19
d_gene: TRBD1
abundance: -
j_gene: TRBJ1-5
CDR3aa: CATVDREGVNQPQHF
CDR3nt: TGTGCCACCGTAGACAGGGAGGGAGTCAATCAGCCCCAGCATTTT

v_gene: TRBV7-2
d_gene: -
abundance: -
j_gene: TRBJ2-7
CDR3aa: CASSLGGALYEQYF
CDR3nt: TGTGCCAGCAGCTTAGGAGGGGCCCTCTACGAGCAGTACTTC

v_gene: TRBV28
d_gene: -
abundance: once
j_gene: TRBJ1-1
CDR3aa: CASTIGDVNTEAFF
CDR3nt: TGTGCCAGCACCATCGGGGACGTCAACACTGAAGCTTTCTTT

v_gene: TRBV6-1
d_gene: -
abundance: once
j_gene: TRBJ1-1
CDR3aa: CASTPENTEAFF
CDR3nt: TGTGCCAGCACCCCGGAGAACACTGAAGCTTTCTTT

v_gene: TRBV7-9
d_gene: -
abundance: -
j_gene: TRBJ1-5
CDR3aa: CASSLGETGNQPQHF
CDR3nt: TGTGCCAGCAGCCTAGGGGAAACAGGCAATCAGCCCCAGCATTTT

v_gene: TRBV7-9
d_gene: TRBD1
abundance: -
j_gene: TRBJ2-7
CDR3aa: CASSSSHDRGRYEQYF
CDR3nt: TGTGCCAGCAGCTCTTCCCATGACAGGGGGCGGTACGAGCAGTACTTC

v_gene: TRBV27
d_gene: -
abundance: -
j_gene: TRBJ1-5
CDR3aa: CASSGEGSQPQHF
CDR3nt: TGTGCCAGCAGTGGGGAGGGAAGTCAGCCCCAGCATTTT

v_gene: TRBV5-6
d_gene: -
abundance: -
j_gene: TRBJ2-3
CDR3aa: CASSIATDTQYF
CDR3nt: TGTGCCAGCAGTATCGCCACAGATACGCAGTATTTT

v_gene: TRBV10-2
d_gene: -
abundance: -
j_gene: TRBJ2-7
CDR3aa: CASTPAGVAYEQYF
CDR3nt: TGCGCCAGCACCCCGGCAGGGGTCGCCTACGAGCAGTACTTC

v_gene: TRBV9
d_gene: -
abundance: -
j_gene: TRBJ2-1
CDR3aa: CASSVGILLYNEQFF
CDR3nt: TGTGCCAGCAGCGTCGGGATCCTTCTTTACAATGAGCAGTTCTTC

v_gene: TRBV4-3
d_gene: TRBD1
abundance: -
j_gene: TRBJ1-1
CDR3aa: CASSQDRGGLNTEAFF
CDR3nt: TGCGCCAGCAGCCAAGACAGGGGGGGTTTGAACACTGAAGCTTTCTTT

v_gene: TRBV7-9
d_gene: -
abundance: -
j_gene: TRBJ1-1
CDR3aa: CASGGPGAFF
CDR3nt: TGTGCCAGCGGGGGACCAGGGGCTTTCTTT

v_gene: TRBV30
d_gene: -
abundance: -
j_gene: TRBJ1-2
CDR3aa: CAWRDRGAYGYTF
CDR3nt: TGTGCCTGGAGGGACCGGGGAGCCTATGGCTACACCTTC

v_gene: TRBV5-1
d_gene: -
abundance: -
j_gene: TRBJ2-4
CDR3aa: CASSRPRGVDYSFAKNIQYF
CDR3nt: TGCGCCAGCAGCCGGCCCCGGGGAGTTGATTACTCCTTCGCCAAAAACATTCAGTACTTC

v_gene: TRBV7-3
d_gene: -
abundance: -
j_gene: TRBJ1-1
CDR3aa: CASSLTVGTEAFF
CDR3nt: TGTGCCAGCAGCTTAACGGTTGGCACTGAAGCTTTCTTT

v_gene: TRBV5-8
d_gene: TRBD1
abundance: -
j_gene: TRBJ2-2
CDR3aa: CASSLDGRGLAGELFF
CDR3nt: TGTGCCAGCAGCTTGGATGGCAGGGGGCTCGCCGGGGAGCTGTTTTTT

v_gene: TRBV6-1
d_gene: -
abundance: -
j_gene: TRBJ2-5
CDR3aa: CASSVHRVLGQETQYF
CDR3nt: TGTGCCAGCAGTGTCCACAGGGTATTGGGCCAAGAGACCCAGTACTTC

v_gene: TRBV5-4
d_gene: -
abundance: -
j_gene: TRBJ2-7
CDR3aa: CASSFGSYEQYF
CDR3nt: TGTGCCAGCAGCTTCGGGTCTTACGAGCAGTACTTC

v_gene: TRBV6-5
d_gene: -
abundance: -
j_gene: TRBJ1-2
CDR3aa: CASSPVHRANYGYTF
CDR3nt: TGTGCCAGCAGCCCCGTTCACAGGGCTAACTATGGCTACACCTTC

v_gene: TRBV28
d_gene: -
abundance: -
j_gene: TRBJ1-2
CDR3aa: CASRAGSGYTF
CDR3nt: TGTGCCAGCAGGGCGGGATCGGGCTACACCTTC

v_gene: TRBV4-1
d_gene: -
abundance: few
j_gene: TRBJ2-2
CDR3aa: CASSQEDSTGELFF
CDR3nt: TGCGCCAGCAGCCAAGAGGACTCCACCGGGGAGCTGTTTTTT

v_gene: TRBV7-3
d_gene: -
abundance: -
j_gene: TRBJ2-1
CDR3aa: CASSPTPQGSIYNEQFF
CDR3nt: TGTGCCAGCAGCCCAACTCCCCAGGGTAGCATATACAATGAGCAGTTCTTC

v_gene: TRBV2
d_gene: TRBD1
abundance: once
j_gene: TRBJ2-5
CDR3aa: CASIRDREKETQYF
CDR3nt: TGTGCCAGCATACGGGACAGAGAAAAAGAGACCCAGTACTTC

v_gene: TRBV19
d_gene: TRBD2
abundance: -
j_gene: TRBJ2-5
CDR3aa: CASSILAGGQETQYF
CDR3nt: TGTGCCAGTAGTATTTTGGCGGGAGGACAAGAGACCCAGTACTTC

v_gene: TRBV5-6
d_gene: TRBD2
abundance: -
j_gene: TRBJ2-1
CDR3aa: CASSFLVAGVGNEQFF
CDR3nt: TGTGCCAGCAGCTTTCTCGTAGCGGGAGTGGGCAATGAGCAGTTCTTC

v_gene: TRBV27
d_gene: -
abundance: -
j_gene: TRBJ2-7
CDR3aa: CASSLWSYEQYF
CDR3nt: TGTGCCAGCAGTTTATGGTCCTACGAGCAGTACTTC

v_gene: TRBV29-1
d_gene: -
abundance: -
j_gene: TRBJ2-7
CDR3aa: CSVVLGSYEQYF
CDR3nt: TGCAGCGTTGTTCTGGGTTCCTACGAGCAGTACTTC

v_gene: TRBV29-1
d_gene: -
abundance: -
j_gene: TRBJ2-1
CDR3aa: CSVDAGVQQFF
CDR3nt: TGCAGCGTTGACGCCGGGGTACAGCAGTTCTTC

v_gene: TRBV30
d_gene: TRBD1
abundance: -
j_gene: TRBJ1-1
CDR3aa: CAWRQTGGTEAFF
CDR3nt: TGTGCCTGGAGACAAACAGGGGGCACTGAAGCTTTCTTT

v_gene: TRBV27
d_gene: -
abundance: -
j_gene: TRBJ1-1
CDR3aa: CASSLNSGGSTEAFF
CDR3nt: TGTGCCAGCAGTTTAAATTCGGGTGGGAGCACTGAAGCTTTCTTT

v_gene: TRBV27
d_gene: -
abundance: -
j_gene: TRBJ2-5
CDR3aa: CASSPSYQETQYF
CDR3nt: TGTGCCAGCAGTCCCAGCTACCAAGAGACCCAGTACTTC

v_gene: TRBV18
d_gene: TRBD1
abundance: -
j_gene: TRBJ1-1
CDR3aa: CASSPPFGGQENTEAFF
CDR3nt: TGTGCCAGCTCACCTCCATTCGGTGGACAGGAAAACACTGAAGCTTTCTTT

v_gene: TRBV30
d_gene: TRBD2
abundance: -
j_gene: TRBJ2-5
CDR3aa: CAWGLAGDQETQYF
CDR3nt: TGTGCCTGGGGACTAGCGGGGGACCAAGAGACCCAGTACTTC

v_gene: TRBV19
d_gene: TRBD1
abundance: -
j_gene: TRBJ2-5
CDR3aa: CASSPRTGTGETQYF
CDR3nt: TGTGCCAGTAGTCCCAGGACAGGAACGGGGGAGACCCAGTACTTC

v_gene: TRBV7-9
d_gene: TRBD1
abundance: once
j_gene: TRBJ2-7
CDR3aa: CASSPTGGGNEQYF
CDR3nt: TGTGCCAGCAGCCCAACAGGGGGCGGGAACGAGCAGTACTTC

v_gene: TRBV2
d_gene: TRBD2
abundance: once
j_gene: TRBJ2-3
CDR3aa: CARDSSLAGTDTQYF
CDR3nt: TGTGCCAGAGATAGTAGTCTAGCGGGCACAGATACGCAGTATTTT

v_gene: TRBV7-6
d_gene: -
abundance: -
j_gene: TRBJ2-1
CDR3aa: CASSLVLDGEQFF
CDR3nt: TGTGCCAGCAGCTTAGTCCTAGATGGTGAGCAGTTCTTC

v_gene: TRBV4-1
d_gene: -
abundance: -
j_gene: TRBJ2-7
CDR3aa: CASRAKTGLVYEQYF
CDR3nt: TGCGCCAGCAGAGCCAAGACGGGTCTGGTTTACGAGCAGTACTTC

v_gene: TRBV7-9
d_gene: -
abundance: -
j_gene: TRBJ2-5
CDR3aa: CASSSEEQGRYRETQYF
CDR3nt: TGTGCCAGCAGCTCAGAAGAGCAGGGCCGATATAGGGAGACCCAGTACTTC

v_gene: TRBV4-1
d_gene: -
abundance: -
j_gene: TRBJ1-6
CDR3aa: CASSQGTLQGNSPLHF
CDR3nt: TGCGCCAGCAGCCAAGGAACACTCCAGGGGAATTCACCCCTCCACTTT

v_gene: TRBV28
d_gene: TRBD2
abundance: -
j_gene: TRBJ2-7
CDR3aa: CASSAPLGSGGSLGSYEQYF
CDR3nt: TGTGCCAGCAGTGCCCCTCTCGGTAGCGGGGGGTCCCTGGGCTCCTACGAGCAGTACTTC

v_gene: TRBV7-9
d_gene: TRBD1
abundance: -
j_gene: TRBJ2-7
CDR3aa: CASSLVRQGDEQYF
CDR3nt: TGTGCCAGCAGCTTAGTTCGACAGGGGGACGAGCAGTACTTC

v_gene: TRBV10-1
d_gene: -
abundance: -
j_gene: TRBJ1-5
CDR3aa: CASSPDRTNQPQHF
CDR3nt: TGCGCCAGCAGTCCCGACAGGACTAATCAGCCCCAGCATTTT

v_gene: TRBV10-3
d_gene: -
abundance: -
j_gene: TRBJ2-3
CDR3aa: CAIRKEGLQYF
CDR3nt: TGTGCCATCAGGAAGGAGGGTTTACAGTATTTT

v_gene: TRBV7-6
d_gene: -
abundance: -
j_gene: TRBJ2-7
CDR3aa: CASSLEPGGGYEQYF
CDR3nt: TGTGCCAGCAGCTTAGAGCCAGGGGGAGGTTACGAGCAGTACTTC

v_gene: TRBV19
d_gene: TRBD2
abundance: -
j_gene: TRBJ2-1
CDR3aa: CASNLGLGNEQFF
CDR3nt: TGTGCCAGTAATCTAGGACTAGGAAATGAGCAGTTCTTC